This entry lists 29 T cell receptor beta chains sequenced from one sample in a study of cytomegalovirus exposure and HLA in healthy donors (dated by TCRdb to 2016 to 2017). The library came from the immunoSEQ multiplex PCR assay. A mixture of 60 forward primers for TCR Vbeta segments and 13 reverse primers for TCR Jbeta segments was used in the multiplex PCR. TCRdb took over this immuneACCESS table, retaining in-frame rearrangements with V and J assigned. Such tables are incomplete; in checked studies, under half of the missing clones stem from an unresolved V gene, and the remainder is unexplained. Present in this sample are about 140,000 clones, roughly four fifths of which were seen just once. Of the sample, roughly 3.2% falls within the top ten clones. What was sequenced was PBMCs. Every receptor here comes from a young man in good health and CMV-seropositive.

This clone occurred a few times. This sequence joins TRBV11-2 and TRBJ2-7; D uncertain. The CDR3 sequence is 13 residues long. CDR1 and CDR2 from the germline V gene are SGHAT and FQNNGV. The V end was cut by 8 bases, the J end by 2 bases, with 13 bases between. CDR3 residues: CASRGIEPYEQYF. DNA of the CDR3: TGTGCCAGCCGCGGAATAGAACCCTACGAGCAGTACTTC.

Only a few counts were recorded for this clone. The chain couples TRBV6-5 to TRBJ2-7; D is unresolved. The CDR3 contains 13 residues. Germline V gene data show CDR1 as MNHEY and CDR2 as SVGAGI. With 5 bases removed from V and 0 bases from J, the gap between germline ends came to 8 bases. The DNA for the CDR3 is TGTGCCAGCAGTCAACCTAACTCCTACGAGCAGTACTTC. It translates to CASSQPNSYEQYF.

CDR3 in DNA: TGCGCCAGCAGCCACCTGGGCAGGGACTACGAGCAGTACTTC. This gives the protein CASSHLGRDYEQYF. J is TRBJ2-7 and V is TRBV4-1, with D perhaps TRBD1 (5 bases). This CDR3 spans 14 amino acids. Germline V gene lookup returns CDR1 MGHRA and CDR2 YSYEKL. Trimming cost V 3 bases and J 3 bases, with 12 bases left between them.

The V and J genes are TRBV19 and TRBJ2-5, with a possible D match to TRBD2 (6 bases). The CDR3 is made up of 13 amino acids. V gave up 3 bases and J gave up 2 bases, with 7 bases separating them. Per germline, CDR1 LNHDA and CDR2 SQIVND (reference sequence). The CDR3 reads CASSMGTQETQYF. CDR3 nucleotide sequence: TGTGCCAGTAGTATGGGGACTCAAGAGACCCAGTACTTC.

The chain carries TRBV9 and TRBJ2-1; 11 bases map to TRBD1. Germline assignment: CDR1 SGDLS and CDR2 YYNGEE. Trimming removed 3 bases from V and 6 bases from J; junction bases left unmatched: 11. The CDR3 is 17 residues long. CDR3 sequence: CASSAGGTGTGGNEQFF. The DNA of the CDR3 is TGTGCCAGCAGCGCTGGCGGCACCGGGACAGGGGGCAATGAGCAGTTCTTC.

CDR3 sequence: CASSLRDRGQTNEKLFF. The CDR3, as DNA: TGTGCCAGCAGCCTGCGGGACAGGGGGCAAACTAATGAAAAACTGTTTTTT. The genes are TRBV7-9 and TRBJ1-4, with 12 bases aligning to TRBD1. This CDR3 is built from 17 residues. CDR1 SEHNR and CDR2 FQNEAQ come from the germline V gene (reference sequence). The V and J ends lost 5 bases and 1 base, in that order; junction bases with no gene match: 5.

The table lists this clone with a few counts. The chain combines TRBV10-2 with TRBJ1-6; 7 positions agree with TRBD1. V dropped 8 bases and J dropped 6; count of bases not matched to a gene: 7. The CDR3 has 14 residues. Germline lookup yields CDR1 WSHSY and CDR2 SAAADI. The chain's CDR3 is CASSRTGSNSPLHF. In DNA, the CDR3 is TGCGCCAGCTCACGGACAGGAAGTAATTCACCCCTCCACTTT.

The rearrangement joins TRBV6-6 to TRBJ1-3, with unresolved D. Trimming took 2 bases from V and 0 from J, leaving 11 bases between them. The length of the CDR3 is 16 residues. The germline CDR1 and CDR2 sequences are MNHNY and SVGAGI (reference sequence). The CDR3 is CASSYMPVRSGNTIYF. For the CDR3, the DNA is TGTGCCAGCAGTTACATGCCAGTCCGCTCTGGAAACACCATATATTTT.

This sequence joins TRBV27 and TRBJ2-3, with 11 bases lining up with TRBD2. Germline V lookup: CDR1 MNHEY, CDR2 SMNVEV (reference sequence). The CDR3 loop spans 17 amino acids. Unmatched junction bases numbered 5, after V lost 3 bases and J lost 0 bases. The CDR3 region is CASSFLGTSGSTDTQYF. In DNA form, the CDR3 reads TGTGCCAGCAGTTTCCTTGGGACTAGCGGAAGCACAGATACGCAGTATTTT.

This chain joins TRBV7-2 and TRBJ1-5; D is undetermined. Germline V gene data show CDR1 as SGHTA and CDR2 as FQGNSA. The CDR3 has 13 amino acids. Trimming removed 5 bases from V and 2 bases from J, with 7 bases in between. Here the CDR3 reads CASSEQGNQPQHF. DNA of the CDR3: TGTGCCAGCAGCGAGCAGGGCAATCAGCCCCAGCATTTT.

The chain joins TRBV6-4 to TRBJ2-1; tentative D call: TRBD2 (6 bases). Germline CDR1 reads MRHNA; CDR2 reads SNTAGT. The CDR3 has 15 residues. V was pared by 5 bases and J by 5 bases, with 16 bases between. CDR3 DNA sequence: TGTGCCAGCAGTCCGGGACTCCGGCGTGACAATGAGCAGTTCTTC. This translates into CASSPGLRRDNEQFF.

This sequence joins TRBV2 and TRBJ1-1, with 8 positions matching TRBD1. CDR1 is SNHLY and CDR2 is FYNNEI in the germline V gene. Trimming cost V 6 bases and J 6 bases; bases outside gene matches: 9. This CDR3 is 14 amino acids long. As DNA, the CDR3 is TGTGCCAGCAGACCGGACAGGGCTGGGGCTGAAGCTTTCTTT. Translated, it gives CASRPDRAGAEAFF.

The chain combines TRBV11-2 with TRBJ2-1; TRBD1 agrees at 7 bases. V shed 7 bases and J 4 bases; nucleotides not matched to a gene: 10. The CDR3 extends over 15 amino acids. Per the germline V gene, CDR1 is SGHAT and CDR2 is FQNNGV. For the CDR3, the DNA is TGTGCCAGCAAAAGAGACAGGGCCCTGTACAATGAGCAGTTCTTC. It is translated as CASKRDRALYNEQFF.

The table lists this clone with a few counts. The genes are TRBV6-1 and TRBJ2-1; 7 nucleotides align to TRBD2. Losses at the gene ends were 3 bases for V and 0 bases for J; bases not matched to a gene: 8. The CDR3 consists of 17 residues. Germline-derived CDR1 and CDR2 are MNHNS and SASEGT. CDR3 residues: CASSDQAGATSYNEQFF. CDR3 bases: TGTGCCAGCAGTGACCAGGCGGGAGCGACCTCCTACAATGAGCAGTTCTTC.

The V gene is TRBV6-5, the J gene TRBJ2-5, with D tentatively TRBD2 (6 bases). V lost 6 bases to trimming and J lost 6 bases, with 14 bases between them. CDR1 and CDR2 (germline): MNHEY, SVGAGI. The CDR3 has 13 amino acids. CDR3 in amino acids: CASSFPGVKTQYF. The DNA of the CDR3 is TGTGCCAGCAGCTTTCCGGGAGTGAAGACCCAGTACTTC.

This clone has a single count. CDR3 in amino acids: CASSRPGQGIERNTIYF. CDR3 DNA sequence: TGTGCCAGCAGCCGGCCGGGACAGGGGATCGAAAGAAACACCATATATTTT. The chain is built from TRBV7-9 and TRBJ1-3; TRBD1 agrees at 10 bases. The CDR3 length is 17 residues. The J segment lost 5 bases and the V segment lost 5 bases, leaving 12 bases of the junction unmatched. Germline loops: CDR1 SEHNR, CDR2 FQNEAQ (reference sequence).

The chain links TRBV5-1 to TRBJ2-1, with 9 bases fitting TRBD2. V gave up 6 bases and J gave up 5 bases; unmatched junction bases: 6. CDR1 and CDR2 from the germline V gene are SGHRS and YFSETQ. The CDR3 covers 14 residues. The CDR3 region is CASTRLAGDNEQFF. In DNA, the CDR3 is TGCGCCAGCACCCGCTTAGCGGGAGACAATGAGCAGTTCTTC.

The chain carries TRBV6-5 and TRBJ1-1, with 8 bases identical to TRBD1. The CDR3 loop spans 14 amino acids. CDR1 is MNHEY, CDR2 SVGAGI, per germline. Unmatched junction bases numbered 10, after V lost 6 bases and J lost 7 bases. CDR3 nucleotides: TGTGCCAGCAGATCCCAGGGGGCAATTGGTGAAGCTTTCTTT. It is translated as CASRSQGAIGEAFF.

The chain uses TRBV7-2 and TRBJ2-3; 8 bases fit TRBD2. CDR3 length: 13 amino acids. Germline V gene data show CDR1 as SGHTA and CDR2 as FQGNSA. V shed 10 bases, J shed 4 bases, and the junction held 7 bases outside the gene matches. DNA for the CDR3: TGTGCCACCGCAGCGGGAGAGGCAGATACGCAGTATTTT. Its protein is CATAAGEADTQYF.

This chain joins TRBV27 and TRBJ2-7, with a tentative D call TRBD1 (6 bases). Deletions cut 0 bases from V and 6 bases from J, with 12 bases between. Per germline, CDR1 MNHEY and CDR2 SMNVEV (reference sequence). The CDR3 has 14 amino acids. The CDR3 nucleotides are TGTGCCAGCAGTTTATCGGGGGCGAACGGCGAGCAGTACTTC. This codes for CASSLSGANGEQYF.

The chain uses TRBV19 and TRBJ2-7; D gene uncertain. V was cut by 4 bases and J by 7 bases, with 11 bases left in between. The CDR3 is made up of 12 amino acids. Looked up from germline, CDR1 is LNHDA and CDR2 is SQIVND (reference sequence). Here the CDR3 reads CASSTGLGEQYF. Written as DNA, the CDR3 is TGTGCCAGTAGTACGGGTCTCGGAGAGCAGTACTTC.

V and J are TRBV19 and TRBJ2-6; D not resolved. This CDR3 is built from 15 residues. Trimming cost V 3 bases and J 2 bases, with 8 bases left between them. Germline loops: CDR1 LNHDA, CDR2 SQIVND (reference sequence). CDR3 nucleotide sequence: TGTGCCAGTAGTATGACTGGTACTGGGGCCAACGTCCTGACTTTC. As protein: CASSMTGTGANVLTF.

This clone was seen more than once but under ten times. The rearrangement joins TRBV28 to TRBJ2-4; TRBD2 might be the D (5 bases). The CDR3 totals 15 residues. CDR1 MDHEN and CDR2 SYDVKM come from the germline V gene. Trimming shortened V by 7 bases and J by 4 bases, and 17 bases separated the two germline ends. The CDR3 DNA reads TGTGCCAGCACCACTTGGACTCGGGAAAAAAACATTCAGTACTTC. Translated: CASTTWTREKNIQYF. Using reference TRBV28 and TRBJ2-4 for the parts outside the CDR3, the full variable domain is DVKVTQSSRYLVKRTGEKVFLECVQDMDHENMFWYRQDPGLGLRLIYFSYDVKMKEKGDIPEGYSVSREKKERFSLILESASTNQTSMYLCASTTWTREKNIQYFGAGTRLSVL.

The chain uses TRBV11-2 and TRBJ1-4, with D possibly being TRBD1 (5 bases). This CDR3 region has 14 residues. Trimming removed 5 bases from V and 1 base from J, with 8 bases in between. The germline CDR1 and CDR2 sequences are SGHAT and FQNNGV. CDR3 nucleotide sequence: TGTGCCAGCAGCCCGGGGGTAACTAATGAAAAACTGTTTTTT. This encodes CASSPGVTNEKLFF.

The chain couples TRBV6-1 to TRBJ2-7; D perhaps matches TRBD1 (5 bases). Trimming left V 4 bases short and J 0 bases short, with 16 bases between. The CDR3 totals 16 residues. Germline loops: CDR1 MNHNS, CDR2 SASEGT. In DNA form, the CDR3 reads TGTGCCAGCAGTGGAAGTTACAGGCCGAGCTCCTACGAGCAGTACTTC. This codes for CASSGSYRPSSYEQYF.

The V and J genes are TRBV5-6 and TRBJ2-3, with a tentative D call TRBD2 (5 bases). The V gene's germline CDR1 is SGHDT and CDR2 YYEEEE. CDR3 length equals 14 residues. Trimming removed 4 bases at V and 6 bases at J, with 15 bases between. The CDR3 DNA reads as TGTGCCAGCAGCCTGGGCTCCTCGGGGGATACGCAGTATTTT. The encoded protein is CASSLGSSGDTQYF.

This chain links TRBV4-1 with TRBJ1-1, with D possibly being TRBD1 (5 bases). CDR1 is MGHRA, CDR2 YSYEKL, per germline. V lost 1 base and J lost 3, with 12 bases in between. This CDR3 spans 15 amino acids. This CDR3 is CASSQVGVGYTEAFF. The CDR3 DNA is TGCGCCAGCAGCCAAGTAGGGGTCGGGTACACTGAAGCTTTCTTT.

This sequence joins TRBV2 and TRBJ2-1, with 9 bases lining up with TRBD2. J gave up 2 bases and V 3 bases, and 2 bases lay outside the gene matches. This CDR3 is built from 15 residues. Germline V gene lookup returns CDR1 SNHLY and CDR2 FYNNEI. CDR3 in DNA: TGTGCCAGCAGTGAGGCTAGCGGGACCTACAATGAGCAGTTCTTC. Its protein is CASSEASGTYNEQFF.

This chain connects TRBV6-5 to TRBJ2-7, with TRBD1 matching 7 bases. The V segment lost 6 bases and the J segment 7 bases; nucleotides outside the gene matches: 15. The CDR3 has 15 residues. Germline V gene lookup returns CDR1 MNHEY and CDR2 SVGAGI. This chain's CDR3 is CASSPPGQTSGEQYF. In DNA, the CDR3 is TGTGCCAGCAGCCCCCCGGGACAGACCTCTGGGGAGCAGTACTTC.